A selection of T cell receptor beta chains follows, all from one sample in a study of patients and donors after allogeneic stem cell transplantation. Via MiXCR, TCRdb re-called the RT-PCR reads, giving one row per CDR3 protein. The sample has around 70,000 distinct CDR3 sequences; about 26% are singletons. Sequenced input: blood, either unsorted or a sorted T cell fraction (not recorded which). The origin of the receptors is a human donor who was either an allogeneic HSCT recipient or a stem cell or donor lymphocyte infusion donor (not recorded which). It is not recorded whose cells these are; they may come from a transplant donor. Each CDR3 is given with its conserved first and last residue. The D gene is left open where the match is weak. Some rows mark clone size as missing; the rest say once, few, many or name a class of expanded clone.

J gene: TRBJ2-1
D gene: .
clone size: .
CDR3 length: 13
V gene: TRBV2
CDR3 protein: CASSVLGNNEQFF
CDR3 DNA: TGTGCCAGCAGTGTCCTGGGGAACAATGAGCAGTTCTTC

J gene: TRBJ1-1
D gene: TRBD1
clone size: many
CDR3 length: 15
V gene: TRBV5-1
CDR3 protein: CASSLRQGVNTEAFF
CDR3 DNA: TGCGCCAGCAGCTTAAGACAGGGCGTGAACACTGAAGCTTTCTTT

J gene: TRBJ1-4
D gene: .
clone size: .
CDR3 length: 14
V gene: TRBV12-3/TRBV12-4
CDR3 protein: CASSRPSPQGGLFF
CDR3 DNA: TGTGCCAGCAGTCGCCCGAGCCCCCAGGGAGGACTGTTTTTT

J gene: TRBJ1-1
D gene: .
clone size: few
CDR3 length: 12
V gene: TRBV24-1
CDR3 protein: CATSAGNTEAFF
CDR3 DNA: TGTGCCACCAGTGCAGGGAACACTGAAGCTTTCTTT

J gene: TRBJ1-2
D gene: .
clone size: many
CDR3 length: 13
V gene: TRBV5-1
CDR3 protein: CASSFTGSYGYTF
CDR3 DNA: TGCGCCAGCAGCTTCACAGGGAGCTATGGCTACACCTTC

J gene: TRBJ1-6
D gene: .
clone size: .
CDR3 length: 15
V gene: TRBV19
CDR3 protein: CASSLSGTGNSPLHF
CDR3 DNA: TGTGCCAGTAGTCTCTCCGGGACCGGCAATTCACCCCTCCACTTT

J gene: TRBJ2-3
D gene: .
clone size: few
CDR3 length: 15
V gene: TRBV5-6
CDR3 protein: CASSLRSGQADTQYF
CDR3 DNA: TGTGCCAGCAGCTTGAGGTCAGGGCAGGCAGATACGCAGTATTTT

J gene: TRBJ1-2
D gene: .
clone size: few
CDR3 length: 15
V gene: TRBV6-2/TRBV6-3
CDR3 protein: CASSYVSRDKGGYTF
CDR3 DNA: TGTGCCAGCAGTTACGTAAGCCGGGACAAAGGTGGCTACACCTTC

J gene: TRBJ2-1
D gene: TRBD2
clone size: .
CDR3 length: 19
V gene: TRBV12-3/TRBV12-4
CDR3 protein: CASSLWTSGGASSYNEQFF
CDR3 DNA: TGTGCCAGCAGTTTATGGACTAGCGGGGGTGCCAGCTCCTACAATGAGCAGTTCTTC

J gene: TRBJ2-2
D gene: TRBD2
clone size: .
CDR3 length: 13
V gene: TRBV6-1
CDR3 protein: CASGLARVGELFF
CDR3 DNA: TGTGCCAGCGGACTAGCGAGGGTCGGGGAGCTGTTTTTT

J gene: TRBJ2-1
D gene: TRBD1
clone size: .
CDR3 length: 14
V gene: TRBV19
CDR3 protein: CASSIGQGAYEQFF
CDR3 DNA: TGTGCCAGTAGTATCGGACAGGGGGCCTATGAGCAGTTCTTC

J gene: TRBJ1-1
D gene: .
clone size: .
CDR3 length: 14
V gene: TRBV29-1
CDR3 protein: CSVESGLGRTEAFF
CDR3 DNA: TGCAGCGTTGAATCAGGATTGGGGCGAACTGAAGCTTTCTTT

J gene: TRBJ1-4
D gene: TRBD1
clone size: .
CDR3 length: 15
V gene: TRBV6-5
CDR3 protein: CASSGPGQGNEKLFF
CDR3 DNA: TGTGCCAGCAGTGGGCCGGGACAGGGGAATGAAAAACTGTTTTTT

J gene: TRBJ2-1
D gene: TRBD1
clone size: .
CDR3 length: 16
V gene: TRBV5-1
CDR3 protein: CASSWTPGQGNNEQFF
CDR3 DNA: TGCGCCAGCAGCTGGACCCCGGGACAGGGGAACAATGAGCAGTTCTTC

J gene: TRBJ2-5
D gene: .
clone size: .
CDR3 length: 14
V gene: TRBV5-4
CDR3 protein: CASSLAGAQETQYF
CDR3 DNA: TGTGCCAGCAGCTTGGCGGGGGCCCAAGAGACCCAGTACTTC

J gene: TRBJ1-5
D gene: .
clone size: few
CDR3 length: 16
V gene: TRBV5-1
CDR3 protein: CASREEGYYSNQPQHF
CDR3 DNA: TGCGCCAGCAGGGAAGAAGGATACTATAGCAATCAGCCCCAGCATTTT

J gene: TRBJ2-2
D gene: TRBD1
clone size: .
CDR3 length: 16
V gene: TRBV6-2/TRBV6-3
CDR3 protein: CASSYPRQGVTGELFF
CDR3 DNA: TGTGCCAGCAGTTACCCCAGACAGGGGGTAACTGGGGAGCTGTTTTTT

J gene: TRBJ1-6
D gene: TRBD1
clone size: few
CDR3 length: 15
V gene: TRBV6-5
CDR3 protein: CASSYGGQGAAPLHF
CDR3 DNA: TGTGCCAGCAGTTACGGAGGACAGGGGGCCGCACCCCTCCACTTT

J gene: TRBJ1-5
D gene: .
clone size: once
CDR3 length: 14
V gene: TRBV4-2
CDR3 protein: CASSQRTLNQPQHF
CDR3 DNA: TGTGCCAGCAGCCAAAGGACACTTAATCAGCCCCAGCATTTT

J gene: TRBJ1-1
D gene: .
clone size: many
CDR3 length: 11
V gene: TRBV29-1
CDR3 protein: CSVVGRSQAFF
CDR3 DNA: TGCAGCGTTGTTGGAAGGTCCCAAGCTTTCTTT

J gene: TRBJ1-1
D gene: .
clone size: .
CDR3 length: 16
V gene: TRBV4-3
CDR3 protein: CASSLTIRGLVTEAFF
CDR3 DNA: TGCGCCAGCAGCCTTACAATCCGGGGCTTGGTCACTGAAGCTTTCTTT

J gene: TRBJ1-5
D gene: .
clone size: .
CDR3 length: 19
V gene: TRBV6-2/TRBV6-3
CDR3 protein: CASSYASRDLPIRNQPQHF
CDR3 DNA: TGTGCCAGCAGTTATGCTTCCCGGGACCTCCCTATTCGCAATCAGCCCCAGCATTTT

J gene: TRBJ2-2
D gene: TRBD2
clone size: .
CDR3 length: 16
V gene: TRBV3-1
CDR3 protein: CASSHGLAENTGELFF
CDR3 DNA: TGTGCCAGCAGCCACGGACTAGCGGAAAACACCGGGGAGCTGTTTTTT

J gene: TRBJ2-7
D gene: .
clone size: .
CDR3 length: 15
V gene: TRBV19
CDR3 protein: CASRPQGPGYYEQYF
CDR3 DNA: TGTGCCAGTAGACCACAGGGCCCTGGATACTACGAGCAGTACTTC

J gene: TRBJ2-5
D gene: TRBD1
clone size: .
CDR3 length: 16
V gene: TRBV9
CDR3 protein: CASSETPRDSQETQYF
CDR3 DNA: TGTGCCAGCAGCGAGACCCCTCGGGACAGTCAAGAGACCCAGTACTTC

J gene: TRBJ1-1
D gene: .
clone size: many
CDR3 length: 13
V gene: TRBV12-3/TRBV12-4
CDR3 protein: CASSLQGIGQAFF
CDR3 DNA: TGTGCCAGCAGCCTTCAGGGAATCGGGCAAGCTTTCTTT

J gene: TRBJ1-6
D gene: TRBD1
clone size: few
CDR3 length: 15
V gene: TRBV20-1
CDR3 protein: CSASGQKTYNSPLHF
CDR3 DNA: TGCAGTGCTTCGGGACAGAAGACCTATAATTCACCCCTCCACTTT

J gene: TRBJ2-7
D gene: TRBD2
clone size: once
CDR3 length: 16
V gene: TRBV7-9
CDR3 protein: CASSYKTSGIWYEQYF
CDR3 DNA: TGTGCCAGCAGCTATAAAACTAGCGGGATTTGGTACGAGCAGTACTTC

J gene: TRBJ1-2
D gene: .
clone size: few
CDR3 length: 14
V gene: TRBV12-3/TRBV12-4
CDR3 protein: CASRKTGGLDGYTF
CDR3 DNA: TGTGCCAGCAGGAAGACAGGCGGGTTGGATGGCTACACCTTC

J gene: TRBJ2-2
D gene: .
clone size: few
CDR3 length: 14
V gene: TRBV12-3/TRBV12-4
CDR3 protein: CASSLVAGAGELFF
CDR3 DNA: TGTGCCAGCAGTTTAGTCGCGGGTGCCGGGGAGCTGTTTTTT

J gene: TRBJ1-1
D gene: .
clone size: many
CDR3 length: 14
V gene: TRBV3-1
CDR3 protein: CASSRGQGNTEAFF
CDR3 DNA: TGTGCCAGCAGCCGAGGGCAGGGGAACACTGAAGCTTTCTTT